This T cell receptor beta chain came from a study of blood T cell repertoires in COVID-19. Study information: Sites in the United States, Italy and Spain provided acute and convalescent COVID-19 samples. Sources were T cells, B-cell-depleted T cells, or PBMCs; the material itself was cDNA or gDNA.

Per the authors' pipeline: Reference gene primer amplification gave estimated nucleated cell counts. The assay was immunoSEQ multiplex PCR, and TCRdb's table has in-frame clones only and misses some. The V and J calls and the clone size are those of that table, but D and trimming were determined from the DNA. The top ten clones hold 17% of a sample with 95,000 to 100,000 clones, over 80% of them seen once. V lost 2 bases and J lost 2; bases outside the gene matches: 3. From germline, CDR1 is SEHNR and CDR2 FQNEAQ (reference sequence). The CDR3 covers 14 residues. This TCR came from a man in his fifties or sixties with acute or convalescent COVID-19. The chain is built from TRBV7-9 and TRBJ2-7; 7 bases fit TRBD2. Material: peripheral blood. The CDR3 nucleotides read TGTGCCAGCAGCTTACGCGGGGGTACCTACGAGCAGTACTTC. This encodes CASSLRGGTYEQYF.